This entry lists 25 T cell receptor beta chains sequenced from one sample in a study of beta chain features in type 1 diabetes listed by TCRdb under 2018. The study at large found these results: Type 1 diabetes patients showed a moderate but significant shortening of TCRB CDR3 length in all four CD4+ subsets.

The library was generated by the immunoSEQ multiplex PCR assay. The High Capacity cDNA Reverse Transcription Kit was used to reverse transcribe all of the isolated RNA, meaning that expressed TCRB transcripts were what got sequenced. Not all clones reach the TCRdb copy of this immuneACCESS table, which keeps in-frame sequences only. Checked studies attribute under half of the gap to unresolved V genes and leave the rest unexplained. The sample table lists over 150,000 clones, about a tenth of them with a count of one. The ten largest clonotypes hold under 0.55% of the sample. Antigen specificity for these receptors is unknown. Sequenced input: central memory CD4+ T cells from blood. The receptors were gathered from a man aged 25 to 40 with type 1 diabetes.

In its sample, this clone was seen a few times. The chain recombines TRBV5-4 with TRBJ2-1; 9 bases match TRBD1. This CDR3 comprises 15 residues. From germline, CDR1 is SGHNT and CDR2 YYREEE (reference sequence). After removal of 3 bases from V and 5 bases from J, the junction contained 6 bases not matched to a gene. The CDR3 bases are TGTGCCAGCAGCTCGGGGACAGGGCGTAACAATGAGCAGTTCTTC. This translates into CASSSGTGRNNEQFF. The full variable domain, completed using reference TRBV5-4 and TRBJ2-1, is ETGVTQSPTHLIKTRGQQVTLRCSSQSGHNTVSWYQQALGQGPQFIFQYYREEENGRGNFPPRFSGLQFPNYSSELNVNALELDDSALYLCASSSGTGRNNEQFFGPGTRLTVL.

The CDR3 DNA follows: TGTGCCATCAGTGCAGGGGAACGCCACGAGCAGTACTTC. Translating it yields CAISAGERHEQYF. This sequence joins TRBV10-3 and TRBJ2-7; D perhaps matches TRBD1 (6 bases). This CDR3 has 13 residues. Per the germline V gene, CDR1 is ENHRY and CDR2 is SYGVKD. The V end lost 4 bases, the J end lost 5 bases, and 12 bases lay between the germline ends.

This chain connects TRBV4-3 to TRBJ2-1; tentatively, D is TRBD1 (6 bases). The CDR3 covers 14 residues. Germline V gene sequence: CDR1 LGHNA, CDR2 YSLEER. Between the trimmed V and J ends, which lost 0 bases and 6 bases, there was a span of 9 bases. CDR3 nucleotide sequence: TGCGCCAGCAGCCAAGAGGCAGGGGCCAATGAGCAGTTCTTC. Its translation is CASSQEAGANEQFF.

V usage is TRBV7-8 and J usage is TRBJ2-2; TRBD2 matches at 11 bases. Germline CDR1 SGHVS, CDR2 FQNEAQ. The CDR3 is 16 residues long. V shed 5 bases, J shed 0 bases, and the junction held 2 bases outside the gene matches. In nucleotides, the CDR3 is TGTGCCAGCAGCGCACTAGCGGGAGCGAACACCGGGGAGCTGTTTTTT. It translates to CASSALAGANTGELFF.

This clone occurred a few times. This chain connects TRBV7-9 to TRBJ2-5; perhaps TRBD2 as D (5 bases). The CDR3 contains 13 residues. Germline CDR1 SEHNR, CDR2 FQNEAQ (reference sequence). V lost 5 bases and J lost 0, with 7 bases in between. The CDR3 nucleotides are TGTGCCAGCAGCAGAGGGTACCAAGAGACCCAGTACTTC. Amino acids: CASSRGYQETQYF.

This chain connects TRBV6-6 to TRBJ2-7; the D is unclear. The germline CDR1 and CDR2 sequences are MNHNY and SVGAGI (reference sequence). This CDR3 has 11 residues. V gave up 4 bases and J gave up 6 bases, with 7 bases separating them. The CDR3 protein is CASSFLGEQYF. For the CDR3, the DNA is TGTGCCAGCAGTTTTCTAGGCGAGCAGTACTTC.

This clone has only a few counts. One end of the junction does not line up with germline, which may come from a read error. The V call is TRBV30, the J call TRBJ2-1, with 8 bases matching TRBD2. The CDR3 covers 12 residues. Germline values: CDR1 GTSNPN, CDR2 SVGIG (reference sequence). CDR3 loop: CAWSVRGLGAIF. The CDR3 DNA sequence: TGTGCCTGGAGTGTACGGGGACTAGGGGCAATCTTC.

The rearrangement joins TRBV19 to TRBJ1-5; maybe TRBD1 (6 bases). Germline-derived CDR1 and CDR2 are LNHDA and SQIVND (reference sequence). V dropped 10 bases and J dropped 0 bases, with 13 bases sitting between them. The CDR3 is 14 residues long. The DNA of the CDR3 is TGTGCCACTAAACAGGGTTATAGCAATCAGCCCCAGCATTTT. It yields the protein CATKQGYSNQPQHF.

The chain links TRBV29-1 to TRBJ1-2; the match to TRBD1 covers 7 bases. The V gene end was trimmed by 7 bases and the J gene end by 9 bases; junction bases not matched to a gene: 14. CDR1 and CDR2 (germline): SQVTM, ANQGSEA. The CDR3 consists of 13 residues. The DNA of the CDR3 is TGCAGCGGAGACAGGGACGGCGCCGCTAGCTACACCTTC. Residues: CSGDRDGAASYTF.

For the CDR3, the DNA is TGTGCCAGCAGTTTACAAGGGGCAGGGACCCAGTACTTC. Translating it yields CASSLQGAGTQYF. The chain couples TRBV7-9 to TRBJ2-5; D is perhaps TRBD1 (5 bases). V shed 6 bases and J shed 7 bases, with 15 bases lying between them. The CDR3 is made up of 13 amino acids. CDR1 is SEHNR, CDR2 FQNEAQ, per germline (reference sequence).

The chain is built from TRBV15 and TRBJ2-7, with D unclear. V dropped 4 bases and J dropped 9 bases, with 19 bases sitting between them. This CDR3 has 14 amino acids. Germline V lookup: CDR1 LNHNV, CDR2 YYDKDF (reference sequence). The CDR3 loop reads CATSKVNVEFGQYF. The CDR3 DNA is TGTGCCACCAGCAAAGTTAACGTTGAGTTCGGGCAGTACTTC.

In its sample, this clone was seen many times. The rearrangement uses TRBV28 and TRBJ2-5, with 8 bases matching TRBD1. This CDR3 is 18 amino acids long. The trim removed 2 bases at V and 2 bases at J, leaving 13 bases unmatched. CDR1 and CDR2 (germline): MDHEN, SYDVKM. Here the CDR3 reads CASSLIGTGQLLQETQYF. For the CDR3, the DNA is TGTGCCAGCAGTTTAATAGGGACAGGCCAACTCTTACAAGAGACCCAGTACTTC.

The table lists this clone with a few counts. The V call is TRBV9, the J call TRBJ1-2; the D gene is possibly TRBD1 (5 bases). Trimming shortened V by 6 bases and J by 3 bases, and 15 bases separated the two germline ends. Germline V CDR1 and CDR2: SGDLS, YYNGEE. CDR3 length: 14 amino acids. The CDR3, as DNA: TGTGCCAGCATGGGGCAGGATGGTGACTATGGCTACACCTTC. Its protein is CASMGQDGDYGYTF.

This chain joins TRBV9 and TRBJ2-7; 8 bases fit TRBD2. Per germline, CDR1 SGDLS and CDR2 YYNGEE. The CDR3 loop spans 15 amino acids. Germline trimming cut 0 bases from V and 4 bases from J; bases unmatched to any gene: 6. The CDR3 loop is CASSVASGSFYEQYF. CDR3 bases: TGTGCCAGCAGCGTAGCTAGCGGGTCATTTTACGAGCAGTACTTC.

The chain uses TRBV18 and TRBJ2-7; 11 nucleotides line up with TRBD1. Germline values: CDR1 KGHSH, CDR2 LQKENI. Unmatched junction bases numbered 1, after V lost 6 bases and J lost 3 bases. The length of the CDR3 is 13 residues. CDR3 sequence reads: CASSGTGGYEQYF. Written as DNA, the CDR3 is TGTGCCAGCTCGGGGACAGGGGGCTACGAGCAGTACTTC.

A few counts support this clone. The chain has TRBV29-1 and TRBJ1-5; D gene ambiguous. The V and J ends lost 4 bases and 2 bases respectively, with 9 bases between them. There are 13 residues in the CDR3. Per the germline V gene, CDR1 is SQVTM and CDR2 is ANQGSEA. The CDR3 region has the DNA TGCAGCGTTGGGGGAGCGGGCAATCAGCCCCAGCATTTT. Translation gives CSVGGAGNQPQHF.

The CDR3 DNA is TGTGCCTGGAGTCGGGGGGGAGACACTGAAGCTTTCTTT. Protein product: CAWSRGGDTEAFF. The gene calls are TRBV30 and TRBJ1-1; a weak D match, TRBD1 (5 bases). CDR3 length equals 13 residues. Between the trimmed V and J ends, which lost 2 bases and 3 bases, there was a span of 10 bases. Per the germline V gene, CDR1 is GTSNPN and CDR2 is SVGIG (reference sequence).

This clone turned up a few times. This rearrangement joins TRBV2 to TRBJ2-1; TRBD2 matches at 9 bases. Germline assignment: CDR1 SNHLY and CDR2 FYNNEI. This CDR3 has 16 amino acids. Germline trimming cut 5 bases from V and 6 bases from J; bases unmatched to any gene: 11. CDR3 in amino acids: CASSYYSGSVVNEQFF. For the CDR3, the DNA is TGTGCCAGCAGTTATTATAGCGGGAGTGTCGTCAATGAGCAGTTCTTC.

CDR3 loop: CAITPGQASGANVLTF. CDR3 bases: TGTGCCATCACCCCGGGACAAGCCTCTGGGGCCAACGTCCTGACTTTC. The chain is built from TRBV10-3 and TRBJ2-6; D might be TRBD1 (6 bases). Germline V gene data show CDR1 as ENHRY and CDR2 as SYGVKD. Trimming took off 7 bases at V and 0 bases at J, with 13 bases between the two ends. The CDR3 totals 16 residues.

This clone was seen only a few times. The chain has TRBV30 and TRBJ2-3; TRBD2 matches 7 bases. J lost 2 bases, V lost 4 bases, and 3 bases had no gene match. Germline CDR1 reads GTSNPN; CDR2 reads SVGIG (reference sequence). The CDR3 length is 13 residues. CDR3 amino acids: CAWTSGHTDTQYF. For the CDR3, the DNA is TGTGCCTGGACTAGCGGACACACAGATACGCAGTATTTT.

The V and J genes are TRBV30 and TRBJ1-5; TRBD1 is a possible D gene (5 bases). CDR1 is GTSNPN, CDR2 SVGIG, per germline (reference sequence). This CDR3 comprises 14 residues. The V and J ends lost 2 bases and 2 bases respectively, with 10 bases between them. In nucleotides, the CDR3 is TGTGCCTGGAGTCGGCAGGGCGGCAATCAGCCCCAGCATTTT. It is translated as CAWSRQGGNQPQHF. The full variable domain, rest sourced from reference TRBV30 and TRBJ1-5, is SQTIHQWPATLVQPVGSPLSLECTVEGTSNPNLYWYRQAAGRGLQLLFYSVGIGQISSEVPQNLSASRPQDRQFILSSKKLLLSDSGFYLCAWSRQGGNQPQHFGDGTRLSIL.

This clone has a handful of counts. The chain's CDR3 is CASSLRGSLAGEDEQFF. CDR3 DNA: TGTGCCAGCAGCCTTAGGGGGTCCCTAGCGGGAGAGGATGAGCAGTTCTTC. V is TRBV4-2 and J is TRBJ2-1; 10 bases align to TRBD2. V lost 4 bases and J lost 8; bases outside the gene matches: 14. Germline loops: CDR1 LGHNA, CDR2 YNFKEQ. The CDR3 runs 17 residues.

The chain couples TRBV4-3 to TRBJ2-7, with D unresolved. The CDR3 runs 16 residues. Between the trimmed V and J ends, which lost 0 bases and 0 bases, there was a span of 12 bases. Germline CDR1 LGHNA, CDR2 YSLEER. The CDR3 nucleotides read TGCGCCAGCAGCCAAGATGCGCTGAGTAGCTCCTACGAGCAGTACTTC. This gives the protein CASSQDALSSSYEQYF.

The rearrangement joins TRBV7-2 to TRBJ2-7, with 9 bases fitting TRBD2. V dropped 2 bases and J dropped 5; count of bases not matched to a gene: 7. The CDR3 is 15 amino acids. CDR1 is SGHTA, CDR2 FQGNSA, per germline. CDR3 region: CASSLTGTSSHEQYF. In DNA form, the CDR3 reads TGTGCCAGCAGCTTAACCGGGACTAGCAGCCACGAGCAGTACTTC.

This chain links TRBV9 with TRBJ1-2, with a weak D call TRBD1 (5 bases). Germline CDR1 is SGDLS and CDR2 is YYNGEE. CDR3 size: 15 residues. V shed 0 bases and J shed 7 bases, with 16 bases lying between them. The DNA of the CDR3 is TGTGCCAGCAGCGTAGATGACAGAGCTTGGGTTGGCTACACCTTC. Translation: CASSVDDRAWVGYTF.